The clone carrying this T cell receptor (beta chain) was seen repeatedly, ten times or more. Its antigen is unidentified. Those patients picked for sequencing had displayed CD8+CD57+ cell expansion on flow cytometry. Each of the patients presented with severe acquired aplastic anemia. Blood was sampled before the patients had received any therapy. This entry belongs to a study of CD8+CD57+ T cells in acquired aplastic anemia. Turning to the study itself: Average DNA yield from sorted CD4+ and CD8+ cells was approximately 3 ug. Study results and limitations: Some 28 sequences, all CD8+ CDR3, were shared between patients and controls.

The length of the CDR3 is 15 residues. The V and J ends lost 3 bases and 1 base, in that order; junction bases with no gene match: 3. The germline CDR1 and CDR2 sequences are SGHRS and YFSETQ. Genomic DNA templated the TCR beta VDJ and CDR3 profiling. TCRdb re-called the reads with MiXCR, one entry per CDR3 protein. The table records about 240,000 distinct CDR3 sequences, around 46% of them present only once. This clonotype originated in a human donor with aplastic anemia. V gene TRBV5-1 combines with J gene TRBJ2-3; 9 bases agree with TRBD2. Sequences were obtained from sorted CD4+, CD8+, or CD8+CD57+ T cells (not recorded which) from PBMCs. The CDR3 nucleotides are TGCGCCAGCAGCTATGGCGGGGGGGGCACAGATACGCAGTATTTT. The encoded protein is CASSYGGGGTDTQYF.